The present entry profiles one T cell receptor beta chain with its context. The CDR3 spans 14 residues. The germline gives CDR1 SEHNR, CDR2 FQNEAQ (reference sequence). The data originate from a study of blood T cell repertoires in COVID-19. TCRdb's copy holds only in-frame clones and misses some; the assay was immunoSEQ multiplex PCR. The sample lists around 230,000 clones; roughly 85% were seen once. The rearrangement links TRBV7-9 to TRBJ2-1; 8 positions match TRBD1. The sequence was collected from a man aged 50 to 59 with COVID-19, enrolled during active disease. The specimen sequenced was peripheral blood. In DNA form, the CDR3 reads TGTGCTTGCCGCTCCGGGACAGGCCCTCTTAAGCAGTTCTTC. Translation: CACRSGTGPLKQFF.